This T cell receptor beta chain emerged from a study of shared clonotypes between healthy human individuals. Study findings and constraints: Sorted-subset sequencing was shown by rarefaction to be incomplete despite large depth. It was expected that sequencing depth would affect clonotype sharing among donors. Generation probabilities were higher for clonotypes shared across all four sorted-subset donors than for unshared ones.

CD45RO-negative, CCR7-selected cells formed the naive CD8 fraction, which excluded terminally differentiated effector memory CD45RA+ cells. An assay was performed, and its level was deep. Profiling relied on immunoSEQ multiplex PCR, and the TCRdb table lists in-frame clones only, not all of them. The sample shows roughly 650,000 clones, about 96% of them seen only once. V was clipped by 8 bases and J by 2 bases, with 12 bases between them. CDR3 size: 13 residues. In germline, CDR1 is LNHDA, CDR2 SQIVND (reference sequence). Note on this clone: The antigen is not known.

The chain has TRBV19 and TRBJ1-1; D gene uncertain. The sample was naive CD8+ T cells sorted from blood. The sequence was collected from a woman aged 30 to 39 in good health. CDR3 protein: CASRTGSNTEAFF. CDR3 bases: TGTGCCAGTCGTACCGGATCTAACACTGAAGCTTTCTTT.